These T cell receptor beta chains were read from a single sample in a study of T cells in localized non-small cell lung cancer. Method: immunoSEQ multiplex PCR; TCRdb's copy keeps in-frame clones and lacks some. The profile shows around 1,500 clones, approximately 17% of them singletons. The sequencing here drew on lung tumor tissue, taken before any cancer treatment. The receptors stem from a woman between 35 and 70 years old with stage I lung adenocarcinoma. CDR3s include the opening cysteine and the closing phenylalanine or tryptophan. Fields, in order: clone size, D gene, J gene, V gene, CDR3 protein, CDR3 DNA. A D gene is named only where the DNA matches it firmly. The size entry is marked missing in some rows and otherwise reads once, few, many or a size class.

>once|TRBD1|TRBJ2-7|TRBV5-1
CASSLGGTGSREQYF
TGCGCCAGCAGCTTAGGCGGGACAGGAAGTCGCGAGCAGTACTTC
>.|.|TRBJ1-3|TRBV4-1
CASSQDPSSGNTIYF
TGCGCCAGCAGCCAAGATCCAAGCTCTGGAAACACCATATATTTT
>few|.|TRBJ2-1|TRBV5-1
CASSLGTVGQNNEQFF
TGCGCCAGCAGCTTGGGGACCGTAGGGCAGAACAATGAGCAGTTCTTC
>.|.|TRBJ1-2|TRBV28
CASTTLDYGYTF
TGTGCCAGCACCACACTGGACTATGGCTACACCTTC
>few|.|TRBJ1-1|TRBV6-8
CAIPDEGHQVKNTEAFF
TGTGCCATCCCTGATGAGGGACACCAGGTAAAGAACACTGAAGCTTTCTTT
>.|TRBD1|TRBJ2-2|TRBV29-1
CSAGKGAGTGELFF
TGCAGCGCGGGGAAGGGGGCAGGCACCGGGGAGCTGTTTTTT
>medium-sized|TRBD1|TRBJ1-2|TRBV9
CASSVWHRGGYGYTF
TGTGCCAGCAGCGTATGGCACAGGGGCGGCTATGGCTACACCTTC
>.|.|TRBJ2-2|TRBV10-3
CAISESTLVRPGELFF
TGTGCCATCAGTGAGTCCACGCTGGTCCGGCCGGGGGAGCTGTTTTTT
>few|TRBD1|TRBJ2-7|TRBV11-3
CASSSPRQGRNYEQYF
TGTGCCAGCAGCTCCCCAAGACAGGGAAGAAACTACGAGCAGTACTTC
>few|TRBD1|TRBJ2-7|TRBV11-3
CASTPGQGAYEQYF
TGTGCCAGCACCCCGGGACAGGGCGCCTACGAGCAGTACTTC
>few|.|TRBJ1-1|TRBV11-3
CASSLEDRYTEAFF
TGTGCCAGCAGCTTAGAGGACAGATACACTGAAGCTTTCTTT
>.|TRBD1|TRBJ2-5|TRBV15
CATSRSTGTGEETQYF
TGTGCCACCAGCAGATCCACCGGGACAGGGGAGGAGACCCAGTACTTC
>.|.|TRBJ1-2|TRBV1
CASSPGTGGPPNYGYTF
TGCGCCAGCAGCCCTGGGACAGGGGGGCCTCCTAACTATGGCTACACCTTC
>few|TRBD1|TRBJ1-4|TRBV4-1
CASSQVGQEATNEKLFF
TGCGCCAGCAGCCAAGTGGGACAGGAAGCAACTAATGAAAAACTGTTTTTT
>few|TRBD1|TRBJ2-1|TRBV9
CASSPMGQGRNEQFF
TGTGCCAGCAGCCCAATGGGACAGGGGCGTAATGAGCAGTTCTTC
>.|.|TRBJ2-7|TRBV11-3
CASSLLGRESDEQYF
TGTGCCAGCAGCTTGTTAGGCAGGGAGTCGGACGAGCAGTACTTC
>few|.|TRBJ2-5|TRBV9
CASSPLGGRETQYF
TGTGCCAGCAGCCCCCTCGGGGGGCGAGAGACCCAGTACTTC
>.|TRBD1|TRBJ1-1|TRBV6-8
CASSYPGQGSAFF
TGTGCCAGCAGTTACCCAGGACAGGGTAGCGCTTTCTTT
>large|.|TRBJ2-7|TRBV9
CASTQGSYEQYF
TGTGCCAGCACACAGGGCTCCTACGAGCAGTACTTC